One sample yielded the 32 T cell receptor beta chains listed below, sequenced in a study of blood T cell repertoires in COVID-19. Sequencing was performed with immunoSEQ multiplex PCR; in TCRdb, only in-frame clones are kept and a portion is missing. The sample carries approximately 130,000 clones, around four fifths recorded once. Input material: peripheral blood. The receptors here all came from a man at least 80 years old with acute or convalescent COVID-19.

The gene calls are TRBV28 and TRBJ2-3; D gene uncertain. The V end was cut by 1 base, the J end by 0 bases, with 8 bases between. The CDR3 covers 15 residues. Germline loops: CDR1 MDHEN, CDR2 SYDVKM. CDR3 coding DNA: TGTGCCAGCAGTTTATTGGGCCTGAGCACAGATACGCAGTATTTT. It translates to CASSLLGLSTDTQYF.

The chain carries TRBV28 and TRBJ2-7, with 9 bases lining up with TRBD1. Germline V gives CDR1 MDHEN, CDR2 SYDVKM. After removal of 7 bases from V and 0 bases from J, the junction contained 13 bases not matched to a gene. The CDR3 runs 17 residues. The CDR3 DNA reads as TGTGCCAGCAACTCCCTTTCACAGGGGGCCAACTCCTACGAGCAGTACTTC. Translated: CASNSLSQGANSYEQYF.

The CDR3 spells CASSSDRADTQYF. CDR3 coding DNA: TGTGCCAGCAGCTCGGACAGGGCAGATACGCAGTATTTT. This rearrangement joins TRBV7-2 to TRBJ2-3; 8 nucleotides agree with TRBD1. Per the germline V gene, CDR1 is SGHTA and CDR2 is FQGNSA. The junction had 1 base not matched to a gene; V was cut back by 4 bases and J by 4 bases. The length of the CDR3 is 13 residues.

The V gene is TRBV6-2 or TRBV6-3, the J gene TRBJ1-6, with D unclear. Germline CDR1 MNHEY, CDR2 SVGEGT. Trimming removed 5 bases at V and 4 bases at J, with 9 bases between. The CDR3 contains 14 residues. CDR3 DNA sequence: TGTGCCAGCAGTAACGGGAATTATAATTCACCCCTCCACTTT. Translation gives CASSNGNYNSPLHF.

The rearrangement links TRBV5-4 to TRBJ2-3; TRBD2 is a possible D gene (6 bases). The V end was cut by 4 bases, the J end by 8 bases, with 17 bases between. The CDR3 is made up of 14 amino acids. The germline CDR1 and CDR2 sequences are SGHNT and YYREEE (reference sequence). As DNA, the CDR3 is TGTGCCAGCAGCCCGGGGGAGTTTTCGGGTACGCAGTATTTT. Translating it yields CASSPGEFSGTQYF.

The chain couples TRBV7-2 to TRBJ1-3; the D is unclear. This CDR3 contains 16 residues. V was pared by 2 bases and J by 0 bases, with 11 bases between. Germline V gives CDR1 SGHTA, CDR2 FQGNSA. The CDR3 sequence is CASSLIYGSSGNTIYF. The CDR3 DNA follows: TGTGCCAGCAGCTTAATTTATGGGAGCTCTGGAAACACCATATATTTT.

This sequence joins TRBV7-2 and TRBJ2-3; TRBD1 aligns across 7 bases. The CDR3 sequence is 14 residues long. J lost 3 bases, V lost 5 bases, and 5 bases had no gene match. Germline CDR1 and CDR2: SGHTA and FQGNSA. CDR3 region: CASSPGTATDTQYF. The DNA for the CDR3 is TGTGCCAGCAGCCCAGGGACAGCGACAGATACGCAGTATTTT.

The chain uses TRBV6-1 and TRBJ1-5; no definite D call. The V gene lost 2 bases and the J gene lost 0 bases, with 5 bases spanning the gap. The CDR3 extends over 14 amino acids. In germline, CDR1 is MNHNS, CDR2 SASEGT. CDR3 DNA sequence: TGTGCCAGCAGTGAACGGTATAGCAATCAGCCCCAGCATTTT. Its translation: CASSERYSNQPQHF.

Note on this clone: Its ends do not fully match the called genes, so a read error is possible. The genes are TRBV15 and TRBJ2-1; 8 bases map to TRBD2. This CDR3 is 15 amino acids long. CDR1 and CDR2 from the germline V gene are LNHNV and YYDKDF (reference sequence). The CDR3 nucleotides are TGTGCCACCAGCAGAGATCGGGGGGGCTACGATGAGCAGTTCTTC. This gives the protein CATSRDRGGYDEQFF.

The CDR3 here is CASPNATEDTEAFF. CDR3 in DNA: TGCGCCAGCCCAAACGCGACAGAGGACACTGAAGCTTTCTTT. The chain carries TRBV5-1 and TRBJ1-1; D perhaps matches TRBD1 (5 bases). Germline-derived CDR1 and CDR2 are SGHRS and YFSETQ. The V end was cut by 7 bases, the J end by 3 bases, with 16 bases between. The CDR3 totals 14 residues.

The chain couples TRBV2 to TRBJ2-3; 14 bases are shared with TRBD2. Germline-derived CDR1 and CDR2 are SNHLY and FYNNEI. CDR3 length: 16 residues. Germline trimming cut 6 bases from V and 1 base from J; bases unmatched to any gene: 3. CDR3 sequence (DNA): TGTGCCAGCAGAGGACTAGCGGGGGGCCGCACAGATACGCAGTATTTT. It encodes CASRGLAGGRTDTQYF.

Points on this clone: Other DNA sequences of this sample code for an identical CDR3. This chain connects TRBV19 to TRBJ2-7; 7 nucleotides agree with TRBD1. The trim removed 5 bases at V and 0 bases at J, leaving 1 base unmatched. Germline CDR1 and CDR2: LNHDA and SQIVND (reference sequence). The CDR3 totals 13 residues. The CDR3 reads CASSRDSSYEQYF. The CDR3 coding sequence is TGTGCCAGTAGTCGGGACAGCTCCTACGAGCAGTACTTC.

V and J are TRBV4-2 and TRBJ2-4; TRBD1 is a possible D gene (5 bases). Trimming took 0 bases from V and 7 from J, leaving 13 bases between them. The CDR3 has 15 amino acids. Germline CDR1 LGHNA, CDR2 YNFKEQ. The CDR3 region is CASSQEWTYENIQYF. The CDR3 nucleotides read TGTGCCAGCAGCCAAGAGTGGACATATGAGAACATTCAGTACTTC.

The genes are TRBV4-3 and TRBJ2-3; D might be TRBD1 (6 bases). The CDR3 totals 16 residues. Germline assignment: CDR1 LGHNA and CDR2 YSLEER. V lost 0 bases and J 3 bases, leaving 13 bases between the germline ends. CDR3 coding DNA: TGCGCCAGCAGCCAAGATCACCAGGGGATGACAGATACGCAGTATTTT. Residues: CASSQDHQGMTDTQYF.

This clone was observed once. The gene calls are TRBV19 and TRBJ1-5; D unclear. The CDR3 has 16 residues. V lost 5 bases, J lost 1 base, and 15 bases lay in between. Looked up from germline, CDR1 is LNHDA and CDR2 is SQIVND (reference sequence). CDR3 residues: CASSQSPGGSNQPQHF. The CDR3 nucleotides are TGTGCCAGTAGTCAGTCGCCAGGAGGGAGCAATCAGCCCCAGCATTTT.

This clone was detected a few times. The genes are TRBV29-1 and TRBJ1-2; weak D call: TRBD1 (5 bases). Germline CDR1 is SQVTM and CDR2 is ANQGSEA. This CDR3 has 14 residues. Trimming removed 2 bases at V and 4 bases at J, with 14 bases between. The CDR3 nucleotides are TGCAGCGTTGAACGGGTCGAAAGGGGCTATGGCTACACCTTC. This encodes CSVERVERGYGYTF.

The CDR3 sequence: CASSLSGSGNQPQHF. Written as DNA, the CDR3 is TGTGCCAGTAGCCTATCAGGGTCGGGCAATCAGCCCCAGCATTTT. The chain links TRBV19 to TRBJ1-5, with D tentatively TRBD1 (5 bases). The V gene lost 6 bases and the J gene lost 2 bases, with 14 bases spanning the gap. The CDR3 sequence is 15 residues long. Germline V CDR1 and CDR2: LNHDA, SQIVND (reference sequence).

The rearrangement links TRBV28 to TRBJ1-2, with TRBD1 identical over 9 bases. J lost 2 bases, V lost 5 bases, and 15 bases had no gene match. The CDR3 covers 18 residues. Germline CDR1 reads MDHEN; CDR2 reads SYDVKM. CDR3 sequence (DNA): TGTGCCAGCAGTCCCCTTACACAGGGGGCGCGGATAAACTATGGCTACACCTTC. Translation: CASSPLTQGARINYGYTF.

This chain joins TRBV20-1 and TRBJ1-5, with a tentative D call TRBD1 (6 bases). Trimming removed 3 bases from V and 2 bases from J, with 11 bases in between. Germline values: CDR1 DFQATT, CDR2 SNEGSKA (reference sequence). The CDR3 contains 14 residues. The CDR3 DNA is TGCAGTGCTAGTACAGGGTTAGGCAATCAGCCCCAGCATTTT. The encoded protein is CSASTGLGNQPQHF.

This clone appeared a few times. The chain links TRBV4-1 to TRBJ1-6; 7 nucleotides agree with TRBD1. The CDR3 covers 16 residues. V shed 2 bases and J 6 bases; nucleotides not matched to a gene: 7. CDR1 is MGHRA, CDR2 YSYEKL, per germline. The CDR3 reads CASSQQDRLLNSPLHF. CDR3 nucleotides: TGCGCCAGCAGCCAACAGGACAGGTTGCTTAATTCACCCCTCCACTTT.

This clone appeared a single time. This sequence joins TRBV7-2 and TRBJ2-7; 12 bases map to TRBD2. Germline loops: CDR1 SGHTA, CDR2 FQGNSA. The CDR3 has 17 residues. V lost 0 bases and J lost 2; bases outside the gene matches: 5. CDR3 amino acids: CASSLAGASGGAYEQYF. The CDR3 DNA follows: TGTGCCAGCAGCTTAGCGGGGGCTAGCGGGGGGGCCTACGAGCAGTACTTC.

This clone was seen a single time. This rearrangement joins TRBV6-5 to TRBJ2-4, with TRBD1 matching over 8 bases. Germline-derived CDR1 and CDR2 are MNHEY and SVGAGI. The length of the CDR3 is 15 residues. The V gene end was trimmed by 6 bases and the J gene end by 3 bases; junction bases not matched to a gene: 7. The CDR3 here is CASSLDRARKNIQYF. The CDR3 DNA sequence: TGTGCCAGCAGCTTGGACAGGGCCCGCAAAAACATTCAGTACTTC.

This clone was picked up a small number of times. This chain uses TRBV15 with TRBJ2-1; D might be TRBD2 (5 bases). V was cut by 0 bases and J by 4 bases, with 13 bases left in between. The CDR3 has 16 amino acids. CDR1 and CDR2 (germline): LNHNV, YYDKDF (reference sequence). CDR3 DNA sequence: TGTGCCACCAGCAGAGAACAAAGCGGACGATACAATGAGCAGTTCTTC. Translated: CATSREQSGRYNEQFF.

J is TRBJ1-1 and V is TRBV7-9, with unresolved D. V lost 5 bases and J 0 bases, leaving 7 bases between the germline ends. CDR3 size: 13 residues. From germline, CDR1 is SEHNR and CDR2 FQNEAQ (reference sequence). The CDR3 reads CASSTSLNTEAFF. The CDR3 DNA follows: TGTGCCAGCAGCACTAGTCTGAACACTGAAGCTTTCTTT.

This chain links TRBV4-1 with TRBJ2-3; a possible D gene is TRBD1 (6 bases). Germline loops: CDR1 MGHRA, CDR2 YSYEKL. The CDR3 length is 16 residues. Trimming pared 0 bases from V and 2 bases from J, leaving 12 bases between. CDR3 sequence reads: CASSQDRNRATDTQYF. As DNA, the CDR3 is TGCGCCAGCAGCCAAGATAGGAACAGGGCCACAGATACGCAGTATTTT.

The J gene is TRBJ1-4, the V gene TRBV7-9; TRBD1 matches at 7 bases. CDR1 and CDR2 (germline): SEHNR, FQNEAQ (reference sequence). The CDR3 extends over 15 amino acids. Germline trimming cut 4 bases from V and 7 bases from J; bases unmatched to any gene: 9. CDR3 residues: CASSSPTGKGEKLFF. The CDR3 coding sequence is TGTGCCAGCAGCTCACCGACAGGGAAGGGTGAAAAACTGTTTTTT.

The chain employs TRBV6-6 and TRBJ1-6; perhaps TRBD1 as D (6 bases). Germline V CDR1 and CDR2: MNHNY, SVGAGI (reference sequence). V lost 6 bases and J lost 1, with 22 bases in between. CDR3 length: 19 amino acids. CDR3 sequence: CASSFRPVRTASYNSPLHF. CDR3 in DNA: TGTGCCAGCAGCTTCAGGCCCGTCCGGACAGCGTCCTATAATTCACCCCTCCACTTT.

The rearrangement joins TRBV19 to TRBJ2-2; D might be TRBD1 (6 bases). V was shortened by 9 bases and J by 0 bases, with 17 bases between the two germline ends. The CDR3 consists of 16 residues. Germline V lookup: CDR1 LNHDA, CDR2 SQIVND (reference sequence). CDR3 region: CARGHRDESNTGELFF. The CDR3, as DNA: TGTGCCAGGGGACACCGGGACGAGTCGAACACCGGGGAGCTGTTTTTT. The whole variable domain, remainder taken from reference TRBV19 and TRBJ2-2, is DGGITQSPKYLFRKEGQNVTLSCEQNLNHDAMYWYRQDPGQGLRLIYYSQIVNDFQKGDIAEGYSVSREKKESFPLTVTSAQKNPTAFYLCARGHRDESNTGELFFGEGSRLTVL.

V gene TRBV7-2 combines with J gene TRBJ2-3; 9 nucleotides agree with TRBD2. The germline gives CDR1 SGHTA, CDR2 FQGNSA. Unmatched junction bases numbered 9, after V lost 1 base and J lost 4 bases. The CDR3 totals 17 residues. DNA for the CDR3: TGTGCCAGCAGCTTAGGTTTTCGCGGGGGGGCGGCAGATACGCAGTATTTT. Protein: CASSLGFRGGAADTQYF.

This clone was observed a few times. CDR3 in amino acids: CASSLGQGTSGNTIYF. The DNA of the CDR3 is TGCGCCAGCAGCTTGGGACAGGGGACCTCTGGAAACACCATATATTTT. V usage is TRBV5-1 and J usage is TRBJ1-3, with 8 nucleotides matching TRBD1. Germline CDR1 SGHRS, CDR2 YFSETQ. This CDR3 is built from 16 residues. V lost 0 bases, J lost 0 bases, and 2 bases stayed unmatched.

The rearrangement joins TRBV6-1 to TRBJ1-1; TRBD1 matches 7 bases. After removal of 3 bases from V and 2 bases from J, the junction contained 12 bases not matched to a gene. The CDR3 extends over 17 amino acids. Germline V gene data show CDR1 as MNHNS and CDR2 as SASEGT. The CDR3 DNA follows: TGTGCCAGCAGTGAGGGGTTGCATGGAGGGGGCAACACTGAAGCTTTCTTT. Protein sequence: CASSEGLHGGGNTEAFF.

The rearrangement uses TRBV10-3 and TRBJ2-2; 7 bases map to TRBD1. Trimming at V came to 4 bases and at J to 0 bases, leaving 2 bases not matched to a gene. This CDR3 is 15 amino acids long. The germline CDR1 and CDR2 sequences are ENHRY and SYGVKD. The CDR3 spells CAISGTGANTGELFF. In DNA, the CDR3 is TGTGCCATCAGTGGGACAGGCGCGAACACCGGGGAGCTGTTTTTT.